The clone carrying this T cell receptor beta chain was recorded a few times. The sample originates from a study of human T cells and chemical hapten exposure. TCRdb analysed the RACE reads with MiXCR anew, one entry per CDR3 protein. The data show about 99,000 distinct CDR3 sequences, approximately 13% seen once. CDR1 is SEHNR, CDR2 FQNEAQ, per germline (reference sequence). With 1 base removed from V and 4 bases from J, the gap between germline ends came to 20 bases. The CDR3 has 18 residues. The time point here: patch test 1, 2 weeks after DPC sensitization. Documented treatment: therapeutic diphenylcyclopropenone sensitization with weekly scalp DPC.

This receptor was taken from a woman aged 40 to 49 with alopecia areata. Some clones in this sample may be carry-over from other donors' samples. The source was whole blood, collected in connection with sensitization to the hapten diphenylcyclopropenone (DPC). This chain connects TRBV7-9 to TRBJ1-5; D remains ambiguous. CDR3: CASSLGGLLRFRNQPQHF. The CDR3 DNA is TGTGCCAGCAGCTTAGGTGGTCTGTTACGGTTTCGAAATCAGCCCCAGCATTTT.